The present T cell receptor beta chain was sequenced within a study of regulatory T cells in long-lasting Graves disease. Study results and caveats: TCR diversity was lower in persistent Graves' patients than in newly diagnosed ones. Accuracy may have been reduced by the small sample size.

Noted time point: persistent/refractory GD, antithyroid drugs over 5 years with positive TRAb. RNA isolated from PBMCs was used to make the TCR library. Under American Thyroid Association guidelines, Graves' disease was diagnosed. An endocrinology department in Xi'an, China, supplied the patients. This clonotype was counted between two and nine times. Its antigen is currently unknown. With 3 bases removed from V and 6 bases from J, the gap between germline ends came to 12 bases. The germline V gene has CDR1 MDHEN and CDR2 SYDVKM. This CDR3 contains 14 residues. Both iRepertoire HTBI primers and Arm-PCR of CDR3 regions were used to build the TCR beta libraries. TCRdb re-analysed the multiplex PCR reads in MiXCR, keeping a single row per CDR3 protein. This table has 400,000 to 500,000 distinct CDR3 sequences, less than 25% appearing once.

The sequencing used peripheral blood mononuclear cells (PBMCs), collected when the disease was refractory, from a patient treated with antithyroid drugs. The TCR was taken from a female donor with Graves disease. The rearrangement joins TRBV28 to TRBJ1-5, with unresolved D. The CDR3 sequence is CASSFFTRAQPQHF. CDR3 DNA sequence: TGTGCCAGCAGTTTCTTTACCAGAGCTCAGCCCCAGCATTTT.